What follows are 24 T cell receptor beta chains derived from one specimen sequenced in a study of T cell responses to AZD1222 COVID-19 vaccine. Generated by immunoSEQ multiplex PCR, the TCRdb table keeps only in-frame clones and is missing some. The sample holds 110,000 to 150,000 clones, 88% seen once. Sequenced here: peripheral blood, sampled 28 days after the second AZD1222 dose. Receptors were obtained from an adult who received the AZD1222 COVID-19 vaccine.

The V call is TRBV6-1, the J call TRBJ2-5, with D unclear. V was pared by 5 bases and J by 5 bases, with 6 bases between. Germline V gene data show CDR1 as MNHNS and CDR2 as SASEGT. The CDR3 has 11 residues. The CDR3 coding sequence is TGTGCCAGCAGTCCGCGGGAGACCCAGTACTTC. Encoded protein: CASSPRETQYF.

J is TRBJ1-6 and V is TRBV5-1; TRBD1 might be the D (6 bases). Trimming shortened V by 4 bases and J by 4 bases, and 9 bases separated the two germline ends. This CDR3 comprises 14 residues. Germline V gene sequence: CDR1 SGHRS, CDR2 YFSETQ. This CDR3 is CASSPDSYNSPLHF. CDR3 DNA sequence: TGCGCCAGCAGCCCGGACAGTTATAATTCACCCCTCCACTTT. Complete variable domain (other parts from reference TRBV5-1 and TRBJ1-6): KAGVTQTPRYLIKTRGQQVTLSCSPISGHRSVSWYQQTPGQGLQFLFEYFSETQRNKGNFPGRFSGRQFSNSRSEMNVSTLELGDSALYLCASSPDSYNSPLHFGNGTRLTVT.

In DNA, the CDR3 is TGTGCCACCGCGACGCCCTACGAGCAGTACTTC. Translating gives CATATPYEQYF. The rearrangement links TRBV28 to TRBJ2-7; the D is unclear. CDR1 and CDR2 (germline): MDHEN, SYDVKM. There are 11 residues in the CDR3. Trimming removed 10 bases at V and 2 bases at J, with 9 bases between.

The CDR3 region is CAWSVGGRYGYTF. Written as DNA, the CDR3 is TGTGCCTGGAGTGTCGGGGGGCGGTACGGCTACACCTTC. The gene calls are TRBV30 and TRBJ1-2; the D gene is possibly TRBD1 (6 bases). The CDR3 is 13 amino acids. Trimming cost V 0 bases and J 8 bases, with 13 bases left between them. Per germline, CDR1 GTSNPN and CDR2 SVGIG (reference sequence).

This chain's CDR3 is CASSLSMGNTEAFF. DNA for the CDR3: TGTGCCAGCAGCTTATCTATGGGGAACACTGAAGCTTTCTTT. The chain combines TRBV7-3 with TRBJ1-1; no firm D call. Trimming shortened V by 2 bases and J by 1 base, and 8 bases separated the two germline ends. There are 14 residues in the CDR3. The germline V gene encodes CDR1 SGHTA and CDR2 FQGTGA.

In DNA, the CDR3 is TGCGCCAGCAGCTTGATAGCGGGAGGGGAAGATACGCAGTATTTT. This encodes CASSLIAGGEDTQYF. V is TRBV5-1 and J is TRBJ2-3; 11 positions agree with TRBD2. The germline V gene has CDR1 SGHRS and CDR2 YFSETQ. Losses at the gene ends were 1 base for V and 5 bases for J; bases not matched to a gene: 3. The CDR3 length is 15 residues.

This clone was seen once. The V call is TRBV28, the J call TRBJ1-2; no clear D gene. The CDR3 is 15 amino acids. CDR1 MDHEN and CDR2 SYDVKM come from the germline V gene. V was pared by 8 bases and J by 3 bases, with 19 bases between. The chain's CDR3 is CASWAGGRSHYGYTF. CDR3 nucleotides: TGTGCCAGCTGGGCGGGAGGCAGGTCTCACTATGGCTACACCTTC.

The chain couples TRBV7-2 to TRBJ1-5; D is uncertain. The CDR3 has 14 amino acids. Trimming shortened V by 5 bases and J by 0 bases, and 8 bases separated the two germline ends. Germline assignment: CDR1 SGHTA and CDR2 FQGNSA. CDR3 bases: TGTGCCAGCAGCCGCCGGGATAGCAATCAGCCCCAGCATTTT. It codes for CASSRRDSNQPQHF.

The gene calls are TRBV28 and TRBJ1-2; D is perhaps TRBD1 (5 bases). V was trimmed by 4 bases and J by 8 bases, leaving 8 bases between them. CDR3 length: 11 residues. Looked up from germline, CDR1 is MDHEN and CDR2 is SYDVKM. For the CDR3, the DNA is TGTGCCAGCAGTTACAGGTTGGGCTACACCTTC. It codes for CASSYRLGYTF.

The V and J genes are TRBV2 and TRBJ2-7; 8 bases line up with TRBD1. Germline V gene lookup returns CDR1 SNHLY and CDR2 FYNNEI. CDR3 length: 14 residues. With V trimmed by 7 bases and J by 2 bases, 7 bases remained unmatched. The chain's CDR3 is CASKTDRVAYEQYF. CDR3 nucleotides: TGTGCCAGCAAAACGGACAGGGTGGCCTACGAGCAGTACTTC.

This clone was seen once. The chain is built from TRBV19 and TRBJ2-5; TRBD1 matches at 9 bases. The trim removed 7 bases at V and 4 bases at J, leaving 4 bases unmatched. Germline CDR1 reads LNHDA; CDR2 reads SQIVND (reference sequence). The length of the CDR3 is 13 residues. The CDR3 reads CASTGQGLETQYF. The CDR3 DNA follows: TGTGCCAGTACAGGACAGGGGTTAGAGACCCAGTACTTC.

The V and J genes are TRBV9 and TRBJ1-4, with D unresolved. The V gene's germline CDR1 is SGDLS and CDR2 YYNGEE. Between the trimmed V and J ends, which lost 4 bases and 4 bases, there was a span of 17 bases. The CDR3 totals 16 residues. CDR3 loop: CASSPDGWGDNEKLFF. In nucleotides, the CDR3 is TGTGCCAGCAGCCCGGATGGCTGGGGTGATAATGAAAAACTGTTTTTT. Together with reference TRBV9 and TRBJ1-4, the CDR3 gives the full variable domain: DSGVTQTPKHLITATGQRVTLRCSPRSGDLSVYWYQQSLDQGLQFLIQYYNGEERAKGNILERFSAQQFPDLHSELNLSSLELGDSALYFCASSPDGWGDNEKLFFGSGTQLSVL.

CDR3 region: CASGSGLGAFF. CDR3 DNA sequence: TGTGCCAGCGGATCGGGGCTGGGAGCTTTCTTT. The chain has TRBV13 and TRBJ1-1; a possible D gene is TRBD1 (5 bases). The germline CDR1 and CDR2 sequences are PRHDT and FYEKMQ (reference sequence). This CDR3 contains 11 residues. With 8 bases removed from V and 10 bases from J, the gap between germline ends came to 14 bases.

The sample holds one count of this clone. This chain uses TRBV7-3 with TRBJ1-6; tentatively, D is TRBD1 (5 bases). CDR3 length equals 15 residues. The germline V gene has CDR1 SGHTA and CDR2 FQGTGA. The V gene lost 5 bases and the J gene lost 10 bases, with 18 bases spanning the gap. CDR3 in amino acids: CASSRGAGFESPLHF. CDR3 sequence (DNA): TGTGCCAGCAGCCGGGGCGCGGGCTTCGAATCACCCCTCCACTTT.

The chain carries TRBV28 and TRBJ1-5; no reliable D call. V lost 10 bases, J lost 4 bases, and 14 bases lay in between. The CDR3 spans 13 residues. Germline lookup yields CDR1 MDHEN and CDR2 SYDVKM. CDR3 region: CANSGGTNQPQHF. In DNA, the CDR3 is TGTGCCAACTCTGGCGGTACGAATCAGCCCCAGCATTTT.

This chain uses TRBV5-1 with TRBJ1-1; D gene unclear. CDR1 is SGHRS, CDR2 YFSETQ, per germline. CDR3 length: 15 residues. Trimming removed 4 bases from V and 4 bases from J, with 17 bases in between. The CDR3 loop is CASSVDGGFGTEAFF. The CDR3 bases are TGCGCCAGCAGCGTGGACGGTGGGTTCGGCACTGAAGCTTTCTTT.

The chain has TRBV21-1 and TRBJ1-5. TRBV21-1 is given as a pseudogene. The CDR3 is made up of 15 amino acids. CDR3 sequence: CASTGNREEGQPQHF. CDR3 coding DNA: TGTGCCAGCACTGGGAATAGGGAGGAGGGTCAGCCCCAGCATTTT.

The chain joins TRBV6-5 to TRBJ2-7, with 10 bases that match TRBD1. Germline V gives CDR1 MNHEY, CDR2 SVGAGI. The V gene end was trimmed by 5 bases and the J gene end by 0 bases; junction bases not matched to a gene: 4. The CDR3 runs 15 residues. CDR3 DNA: TGTGCCAGCAGTCCTCGGACAGGGGGCTCCTACGAGCAGTACTTC. Protein sequence: CASSPRTGGSYEQYF.

This clone was seen just once. The chain joins TRBV6-5 to TRBJ2-1; the D gene is possibly TRBD1 (5 bases). The CDR3 runs to 15 residues. CDR1 and CDR2 (germline): MNHEY, SVGAGI. V dropped 5 bases and J dropped 0 bases, with 11 bases sitting between them. The CDR3 nucleotides are TGTGCCAGCAGTACGGACACCTTCTCCTACAATGAGCAGTTCTTC. This translates into CASSTDTFSYNEQFF.

This sequence joins TRBV19 and TRBJ2-2; unclear D gene. Germline CDR1 reads LNHDA; CDR2 reads SQIVND (reference sequence). Deletions cut 1 base from V and 4 bases from J, with 10 bases between. CDR3 size: 15 residues. CDR3 region: CASSIGSRTTGELFF. CDR3 DNA sequence: TGTGCCAGTAGTATAGGATCCAGAACCACCGGGGAGCTGTTTTTT.

The sample holds one count of this clone. The chain links TRBV19 to TRBJ1-2; a possible D gene is TRBD1 (5 bases). The V gene's germline CDR1 is LNHDA and CDR2 SQIVND (reference sequence). CDR3 size: 18 residues. Trimming pared 7 bases from V and 0 bases from J, leaving 24 bases between. CDR3 residues: CASNPHRGLRPANYGYTF. Written as DNA, the CDR3 is TGTGCCAGTAACCCTCACCGGGGCCTGAGGCCGGCTAACTATGGCTACACCTTC.

The gene calls are TRBV6-2 or TRBV6-3 and TRBJ2-3, with TRBD2 matching over 9 bases. Trimming cost V 0 bases and J 2 bases; bases outside gene matches: 3. Germline CDR1 and CDR2: MNHEY and SVGEGT. The CDR3 runs to 16 residues. The CDR3 DNA reads TGTGCCAGCAGTTACTCCGGGACTAGCTCCACAGATACGCAGTATTTT. Translating gives CASSYSGTSSTDTQYF.

V gene TRBV6-5 combines with J gene TRBJ1-1; possible D gene TRBD1, 6 bases. This CDR3 is 11 amino acids long. The germline V gene encodes CDR1 MNHEY and CDR2 SVGAGI. Trimming left V 7 bases short and J 5 bases short, with 8 bases between. The CDR3 reads CASNRETEAFF. The CDR3 DNA reads as TGTGCCAGCAACAGGGAAACTGAAGCTTTCTTT.

The J gene is TRBJ1-4, the V gene TRBV6-5, with a tentative D call TRBD1 (6 bases). Germline V gene sequence: CDR1 MNHEY, CDR2 SVGAGI. V was cut by 4 bases and J by 6 bases, with 18 bases left in between. This CDR3 is built from 16 residues. This CDR3 is CASSFTLGADDEKLFF. The CDR3 DNA reads as TGTGCCAGCAGTTTTACGTTGGGGGCGGATGATGAAAAACTGTTTTTT.